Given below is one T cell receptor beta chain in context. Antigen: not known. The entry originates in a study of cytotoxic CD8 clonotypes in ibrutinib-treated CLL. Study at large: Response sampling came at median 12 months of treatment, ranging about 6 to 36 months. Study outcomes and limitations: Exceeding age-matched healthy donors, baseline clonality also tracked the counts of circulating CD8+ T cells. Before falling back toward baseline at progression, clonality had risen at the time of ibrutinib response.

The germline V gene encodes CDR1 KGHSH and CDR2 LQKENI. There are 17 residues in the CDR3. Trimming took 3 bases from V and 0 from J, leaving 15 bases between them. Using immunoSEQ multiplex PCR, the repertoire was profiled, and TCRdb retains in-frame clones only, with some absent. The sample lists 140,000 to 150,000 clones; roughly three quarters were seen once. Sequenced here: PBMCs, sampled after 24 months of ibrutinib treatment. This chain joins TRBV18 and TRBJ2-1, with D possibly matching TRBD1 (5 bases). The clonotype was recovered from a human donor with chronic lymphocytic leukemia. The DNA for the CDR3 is TGTGCCAGCTCACCCCGGGTTGGGGCCAACTCCTACAATGAGCAGTTCTTC. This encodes CASSPRVGANSYNEQFF. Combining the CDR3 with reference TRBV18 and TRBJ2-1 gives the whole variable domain NAGVMQNPRHLVRRRGQEARLRCSPMKGHSHVYWYRQLPEEGLKFMVYLQKENIIDESGMPKERFSAEFPKEGPSILRIQQVVRGDSAAYFCASSPRVGANSYNEQFFGPGTRLTVL.